This T cell receptor (beta chain) came from a study of technical replicates of blood from a handful of donors. Some clones are missing from TCRdb's copy, which holds only in-frame ones; the method was immunoSEQ multiplex PCR. In the table there are tens of thousands of clones, 90% to 95% of which are singletons. Germline assignment: CDR1 MGHRA and CDR2 YSYEKL. The CDR3 consists of 16 residues. V shed 3 bases, J shed 7 bases, and the junction held 12 bases outside the gene matches. The receptor comes from a human donor in good health. V is TRBV4-1 and J is TRBJ2-4; TRBD1 matches 7 bases. Sample: T cells isolated from PBMCs. CDR3 coding DNA: TGCGCCAGCAGCCAGATCGTCACAGGGGTAGGGAACATTCAGTACTTC. This gives the protein CASSQIVTGVGNIQYF.